The entry below describes one T cell receptor (beta chain). Its specificity is not known. 13 Jbeta primers and 60 Vbeta primers were used for the PCR. Produced via immunoSEQ multiplex PCR; TCRdb's table is partial and in-frame only. The table lists 110,000 or so clones, approximately 80% of them singletons. The data were taken from a study of cytomegalovirus exposure and HLA in healthy donors. Study conclusions and caveats: For presence/absence analyses, sequencing depth was assumed to be roughly uniform across donors. Most TCR sequences proved rare, with some public TCRs found in many donors.

The sample was PBMCs. The source of this sequence is a woman between 25 and 40 years old in good health and CMV-seropositive.

Written as DNA, the CDR3 is TGTGCCAGCAGTGAGTCAGCAGGGGGACCATACTACGAGCAGTACTTC. It translates to CASSESAGGPYYEQYF. The chain joins TRBV2 to TRBJ2-7; the match to TRBD1 covers 7 bases. The V and J ends lost 3 bases and 3 bases, in that order; junction bases with no gene match: 11. The CDR3 is 16 residues long. The germline CDR1 and CDR2 sequences are SNHLY and FYNNEI. The full variable domain, with the rest looked up from reference TRBV2 and TRBJ2-7, is EPEVTQTPSHQVTQMGQEVILRCVPISNHLYFYWYRQILGQKVEFLVSFYNNEISEKSEIFDDQFSVERPDGSNFTLKIRSTKLEDSAMYFCASSESAGGPYYEQYFGPGTRLTVT.